The entry that follows covers one T cell receptor beta chain sequence. This specimen comes from a study of blood T cell repertoires in COVID-19. Overall study context: There were acute and convalescent COVID-19 samples, and they came from the United States, Italy and Spain. PBMCs, B-cell-depleted T cells, or T cells were the source of the cDNA or gDNA that made up the material.

Clones were read by immunoSEQ multiplex PCR, and TCRdb kept only the in-frame ones, dropping some. The sample yields over 95,000 clones, just under 90% seen once. The CDR3 is 13 residues long. V trimming: 6 bases; J trimming: 1 base; junction bases outside the gene matches: 2. Germline CDR1 is MNHNY and CDR2 is SVGAGI (reference sequence). The chain joins TRBV6-6 to TRBJ1-1; 7 bases are a match to TRBD1. The material sequenced was peripheral blood. This clonotype was obtained from a woman aged 50 to 60 with acute or convalescent COVID-19. Here the CDR3 DNA reads TGTGCCAGCAGCAGGGGGGAGAACACTGAAGCTTTCTTT. Amino acid sequence: CASSRGENTEAFF.